This TCR beta chain was found in a study of patients and donors after allogeneic stem cell transplantation. TCRdb analysed the RT-PCR reads with MiXCR anew, one entry per CDR3 protein. The table shows roughly 880,000 distinct CDR3 sequences, with about a sixth occurring only once. The CDR3 contains 13 residues. Between the trimmed V and J ends, which lost 8 bases and 4 bases, there was a span of 17 bases. The V gene's germline CDR1 is DFQATT and CDR2 SNEGSKA (reference sequence). The chain joins TRBV20-1 to TRBJ2-5; D perhaps matches TRBD2 (7 bases). Sequenced: blood, either unsorted or a sorted T cell fraction (not recorded which). The TCR sequence derives from a human donor who was either an allogeneic HSCT recipient or a stem cell or donor lymphocyte infusion donor (not recorded which). It is not recorded whose cells these are; they may come from a transplant donor. The CDR3 coding sequence is TGCAGTCAGGACTGGGGGGGCCGAGAGACCCAGTACTTC. It codes for CSQDWGGRETQYF.